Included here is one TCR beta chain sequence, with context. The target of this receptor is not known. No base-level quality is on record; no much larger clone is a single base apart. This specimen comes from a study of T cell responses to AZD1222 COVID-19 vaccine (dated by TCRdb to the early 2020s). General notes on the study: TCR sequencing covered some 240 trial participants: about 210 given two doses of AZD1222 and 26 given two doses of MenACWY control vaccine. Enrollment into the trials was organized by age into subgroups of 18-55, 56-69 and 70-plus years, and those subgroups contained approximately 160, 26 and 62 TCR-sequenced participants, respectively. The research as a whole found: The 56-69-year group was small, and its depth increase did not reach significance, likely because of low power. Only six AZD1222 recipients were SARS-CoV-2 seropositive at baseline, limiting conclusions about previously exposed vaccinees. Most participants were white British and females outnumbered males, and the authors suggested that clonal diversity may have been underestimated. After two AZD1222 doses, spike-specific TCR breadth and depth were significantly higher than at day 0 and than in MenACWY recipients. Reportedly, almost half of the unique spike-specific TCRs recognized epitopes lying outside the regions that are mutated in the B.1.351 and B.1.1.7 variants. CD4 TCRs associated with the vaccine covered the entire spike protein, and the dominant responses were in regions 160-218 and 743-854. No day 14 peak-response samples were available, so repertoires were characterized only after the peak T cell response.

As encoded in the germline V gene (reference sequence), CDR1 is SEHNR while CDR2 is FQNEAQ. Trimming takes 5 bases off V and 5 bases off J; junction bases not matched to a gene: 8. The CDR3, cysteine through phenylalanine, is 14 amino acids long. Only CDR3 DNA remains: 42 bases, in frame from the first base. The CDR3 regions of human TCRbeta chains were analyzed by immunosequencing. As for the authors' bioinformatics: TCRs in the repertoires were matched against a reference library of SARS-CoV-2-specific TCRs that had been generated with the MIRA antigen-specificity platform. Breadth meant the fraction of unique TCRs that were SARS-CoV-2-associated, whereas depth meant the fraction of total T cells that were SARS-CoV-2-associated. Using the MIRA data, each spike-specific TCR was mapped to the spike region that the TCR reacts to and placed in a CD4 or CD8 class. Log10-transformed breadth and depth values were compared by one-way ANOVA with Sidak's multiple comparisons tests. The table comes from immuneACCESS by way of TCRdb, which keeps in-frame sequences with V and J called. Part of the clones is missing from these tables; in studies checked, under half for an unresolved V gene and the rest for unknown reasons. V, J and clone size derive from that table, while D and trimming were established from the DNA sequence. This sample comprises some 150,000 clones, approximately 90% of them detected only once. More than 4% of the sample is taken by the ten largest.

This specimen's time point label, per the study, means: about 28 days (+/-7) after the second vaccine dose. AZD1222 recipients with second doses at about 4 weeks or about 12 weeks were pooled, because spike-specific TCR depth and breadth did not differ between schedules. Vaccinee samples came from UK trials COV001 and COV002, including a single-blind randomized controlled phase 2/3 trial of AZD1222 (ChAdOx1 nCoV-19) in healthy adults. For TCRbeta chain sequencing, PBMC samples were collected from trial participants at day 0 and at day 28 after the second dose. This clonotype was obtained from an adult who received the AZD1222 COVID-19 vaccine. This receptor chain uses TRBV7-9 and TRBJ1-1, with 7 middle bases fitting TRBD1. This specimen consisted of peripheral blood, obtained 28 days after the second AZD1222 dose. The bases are TGTGCCAGCAGCCCAAGACAGGGAGGGACTGAAGCTTTCTTT. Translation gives CASSPRQGGTEAFF.